Below, one T cell receptor beta chain is given with its context. Its target is unknown. Germline loops: CDR1 SGHRS, CDR2 YFSETQ. There are 14 residues in the CDR3. V shed 3 bases and J shed 1 base, with 10 bases lying between them. These data come from a study of shared clonotypes between healthy human individuals. Study-level points and caveats: Memory subsets generally showed lower estimated richness than naive subsets.

Evenly divided among several immunoSEQ plates was the genomic DNA of each subset. The assay was immunoSEQ multiplex PCR, and TCRdb's table has in-frame clones only and misses some. There are 200,000 to 250,000 clones in the sample; 65% to 70% occur only once, and approximately 12% lies in the top ten. Material for sequencing was memory CD4+ T cells sorted from blood. Subset meaning: CD45RA-negative fraction. The origin of this receptor is a man in his thirties or forties in good health. The V call is TRBV5-1, the J call TRBJ1-1; D uncertain. CDR3 nucleotides: TGCGCCAGCAGCTCCCAAAACCAGAACACTGAAGCTTTCTTT. Its translation is CASSSQNQNTEAFF. The full variable domain, with the rest looked up from reference TRBV5-1 and TRBJ1-1, is KAGVTQTPRYLIKTRGQQVTLSCSPISGHRSVSWYQQTPGQGLQFLFEYFSETQRNKGNFPGRFSGRQFSNSRSEMNVSTLELGDSALYLCASSSQNQNTEAFFGQGTRLTVV.